Below, 9 T cell receptor beta chains from the same sample are listed, as sequenced in a study of regulatory T cells in long-lasting Graves disease (dated by TCRdb to about 2021). The time point label for this specimen denotes: newly diagnosed GD, antithyroid drugs for less than 3 months. RNA was extracted from PBMCs in TRIzol for both TCR sequencing and RNA sequencing. The library was produced with multiplex PCR. Sequenced on an Illumina HiSeq 4000. To build TCR beta libraries, CDR3 regions were amplified by Arm-PCR using iRepertoire HTBI primers. TCRdb reprocessed the public reads (quality trimming at Q25 with fastp, clone calling with MiXCR) and kept in-frame beta chains. All rows with the same CDR3 protein become a single entry with the most common DNA and genes. The sample profile shows hundreds of thousands of distinct CDR3 sequences; 16% of them were found once. 18% of the sample comes from the top ten.

This sample also appeared in a second study, on T cells in Graves' hyperthyroidism and ophthalmopathy.

The material sequenced was peripheral blood mononuclear cells (PBMCs), taken at new diagnosis, from a patient treated with antithyroid drugs. These receptors all stem from a woman between 25 and 40 years old with Graves disease. Donor details come from another sample of the same person, matched by shared clones.

About this clonotype itself: A read error may produce the germline difference seen at one junction end. The rearrangement uses TRBV15 and TRBJ1-6, with D unclear. This CDR3 comprises 17 residues. Germline-derived CDR1 and CDR2 are LNHNV and YYDKDF (reference sequence). CDR3 DNA: TGTGCCACCAGCAGAGACTCAGTCAGCTCCTATAATTCACCCCCCCACTTT. Its protein is CATSRDSVSSYNSPPHF.

This clonotype was recorded at least ten times. The chain has TRBV28 and TRBJ2-7; maybe TRBD1 (5 bases). V was shortened by 11 bases and J by 2 bases, with 13 bases between the two germline ends. The CDR3 spans 12 residues. Germline V gene data show CDR1 as MDHEN and CDR2 as SYDVKM. CDR3 sequence reads: CASGWGTYEQYF. CDR3 DNA sequence: TGTGCCTCAGGGTGGGGCACCTACGAGCAGTACTTC.

This clonotype appeared many times. V is TRBV28 and J is TRBJ1-2; 8 bases map to TRBD1. Per the germline V gene, CDR1 is MDHEN and CDR2 is SYDVKM. V was clipped by 3 bases and J by 0 bases; unmatched bases: 6. This CDR3 region has 16 residues. CDR3 in DNA: TGTGCCAGCAGTTTGGACAGGGATATAGCTAACTATGGCTACACCTTC. The encoded protein is CASSLDRDIANYGYTF.

Many counts were recorded for this clonotype. The chain couples TRBV12-3 or TRBV12-4 to TRBJ2-7; 10 positions agree with TRBD1. There are 15 residues in the CDR3. V trimming: 0 bases; J trimming: 6 bases; junction bases outside the gene matches: 5. The CDR3: CASSLAARDRGEQYF. Here the CDR3 DNA reads TGTGCCAGCAGTTTAGCCGCCCGGGACAGGGGCGAGCAGTACTTC.

Many counts were recorded for this clonotype. J is TRBJ2-1 and V is TRBV11-2; perhaps D is TRBD1 or TRBD2 (6 bases each). Germline V gene lookup returns CDR1 SGHAT and CDR2 FQNNGV. This CDR3 spans 15 amino acids. V was cut by 5 bases and J by 10 bases, with 21 bases left in between. This chain's CDR3 is CASSRRGGVGGEQFF. The CDR3 DNA reads as TGTGCCAGCAGCCGTAGAGGGGGAGTCGGGGGCGAGCAGTTCTTC.

In this sample, this clonotype turned up a few times. The chain links TRBV7-8 to TRBJ2-7, with a tentative D call TRBD2 (5 bases). The germline gives CDR1 SGHVS, CDR2 FQNEAQ. The CDR3 length is 14 residues. Trimming stripped 5 bases from V and 7 bases from J, with 18 bases between. The CDR3 is CASSLTRGASEQYF. For the CDR3, the DNA is TGTGCCAGCAGCCTTACTAGAGGCGCGTCGGAGCAGTACTTC.

This clonotype was recorded at least ten times. J is TRBJ2-5 and V is TRBV7-2; 7 bases map to TRBD1. CDR3 length: 15 amino acids. V lost 1 base and J lost 0; bases outside the gene matches: 2. Germline V gene lookup returns CDR1 SGHTA and CDR2 FQGNSA. The CDR3 DNA sequence: TGTGCCAGCAGCTTAGTACAGGGGAACCAAGAGACCCAGTACTTC. Its translation is CASSLVQGNQETQYF.

This chain joins TRBV4-1 and TRBJ1-1, with D possibly matching TRBD1 (5 bases). The CDR3 runs 13 residues. V was cut by 4 bases and J by 11 bases, with 17 bases left in between. Germline values: CDR1 MGHRA, CDR2 YSYEKL. CDR3 amino acids: CASSRPEGERAFF. The CDR3 DNA sequence: TGCGCCAGCAGCCGGCCGGAAGGGGAGAGGGCTTTCTTT.

A note on this clonotype: Since a much larger clone is just one base distant, this may be a read error. Since the CDR3 does not end with the conserved phenylalanine or tryptophan, this likely comes from a read error. V gene TRBV28 combines with J gene TRBJ1-2; weak D call: TRBD1 (5 bases). Germline CDR1 reads MDHEN; CDR2 reads SYDVKM. The CDR3 loop spans 13 amino acids. Trimming cost V 10 bases and J 2 bases, with 14 bases left between them. The CDR3: CATYTGGNYGYTS. CDR3 nucleotide sequence: TGTGCCACCTATACCGGGGGGAACTATGGCTACACCTCC.